The 26 T cell receptor beta chains below were found in one sample sequenced in a study of blood T cells in healthy people across ages. For the second PCR, which ran for roughly 7 to 11 cycles, a sample-barcoded 5' primer and a J-beta primer mix were used. TCRdb reprocessed the 5' RACE reads with MiXCR, giving one entry per CDR3 protein. Among approximately 780,000 distinct CDR3 sequences listed, approximately 24% were seen once. The data also belong to a second study, concerning T cells of mothers and their children.

Sequencing used blood. The receptor source for this set is a boy younger than 18 in good health.

This clonotype was detected only a few times. This chain links TRBV7-9 with TRBJ2-3; D gene ambiguous. The V end lost 1 base, the J end lost 6 bases, and 8 bases lay between the germline ends. The V gene's germline CDR1 is SEHNR and CDR2 FQNEAQ (reference sequence). CDR3 size: 13 residues. The CDR3 sequence: CASSLEGRDTQYF. CDR3 coding DNA: TGTGCCAGCAGCTTAGAGGGTCGGGATACGCAGTATTTT.

The CDR3: CASTTGKETQYF. CDR3 in DNA: TGTGCCAGCACGACAGGGAAGGAGACCCAGTACTTC. The rearrangement uses TRBV2 and TRBJ2-5; 7 bases agree with TRBD1. J lost 5 bases, V lost 7 bases, and 4 bases had no gene match. The CDR3 loop spans 12 amino acids. Looked up from germline, CDR1 is SNHLY and CDR2 is FYNNEI.

This rearrangement joins TRBV11-2 to TRBJ2-7; the match to TRBD1 covers 9 bases. The junction had 11 bases not matched to a gene; V was cut back by 1 base and J by 7 bases. The V gene's germline CDR1 is SGHAT and CDR2 FQNNGV. The CDR3 is 16 residues long. CDR3 loop: CASSLGDRALLGEQYF. The CDR3 nucleotides read TGTGCCAGCAGCTTAGGGGACAGGGCCCTCTTGGGAGAGCAGTACTTC.

The chain carries TRBV4-1 and TRBJ2-1; 7 nucleotides align to TRBD1. The CDR3 contains 16 residues. V lost 0 bases, J lost 9 bases, and 11 bases stayed unmatched. Germline V gene sequence: CDR1 MGHRA, CDR2 YSYEKL. CDR3 protein: CASSQERRQGVFEQFF. The CDR3 nucleotides are TGCGCCAGCAGCCAAGAGCGGAGACAGGGCGTGTTTGAGCAGTTCTTC.

This sequence joins TRBV2 and TRBJ1-2, with D unresolved. The CDR3 extends over 12 amino acids. CDR1 is SNHLY and CDR2 is FYNNEI in the germline V gene. The V gene lost 9 bases and the J gene lost 0 bases, with 8 bases spanning the gap. The CDR3 DNA reads TGTGCCAGGGGTCGCCCTAACTATGGCTACACCTTC. Residues: CARGRPNYGYTF.

This sequence joins TRBV2 and TRBJ1-1, with 8 positions matching TRBD1. V was clipped by 6 bases and J by 10 bases; unmatched bases: 7. Germline V gene lookup returns CDR1 SNHLY and CDR2 FYNNEI. This CDR3 has 12 residues. The CDR3 is CASRDSGTGAFF. CDR3 bases: TGTGCCAGCAGAGATTCCGGGACAGGAGCTTTCTTT.

In this sample, this clonotype turned up a few times. V and J are TRBV4-2 and TRBJ2-7, with 7 bases lining up with TRBD2. The germline V gene has CDR1 LGHNA and CDR2 YNFKEQ. CDR3 length equals 15 residues. V lost 5 bases and J lost 2; bases outside the gene matches: 9. In DNA, the CDR3 is TGTGCCAGCAGCACTGGTTTACTAGCGACCTACGAGCAGTACTTC. This translates into CASSTGLLATYEQYF.

The chain employs TRBV30 and TRBJ1-1; TRBD1 aligns across 8 bases. There are 15 residues in the CDR3. The germline V gene encodes CDR1 GTSNPN and CDR2 SVGIG (reference sequence). With 2 bases clipped from V and 6 bases from J, the junction kept 11 bases outside the gene matches. CDR3 DNA sequence: TGTGCCTGGAGTCGCAGGGGGCGTCTAGGCGCTGAAGCTTTCTTT. Amino acid sequence: CAWSRRGRLGAEAFF.

The chain couples TRBV29-1 to TRBJ2-3, with D possibly being TRBD1 (6 bases). The germline V gene encodes CDR1 SQVTM and CDR2 ANQGSEA. The CDR3 contains 15 residues. The V end was cut by 6 bases, the J end by 0 bases, with 16 bases between. This CDR3 reads CSVKGVRASTDTQYF. The CDR3 DNA reads TGCAGCGTGAAGGGGGTCAGGGCTAGCACAGATACGCAGTATTTT.

Here the CDR3 DNA reads TGCGCCAGCAGGGAAGAGGTTAGCTACACCTTC. This encodes CASREEVSYTF. The gene calls are TRBV5-1 and TRBJ1-2, with D unclear. From germline, CDR1 is SGHRS and CDR2 YFSETQ. CDR3 size: 11 residues. Between the trimmed V and J ends, which lost 5 bases and 9 bases, there was a span of 11 bases. Based on the CDR3 plus reference TRBV5-1 and TRBJ1-2, the full variable domain is KAGVTQTPRYLIKTRGQQVTLSCSPISGHRSVSWYQQTPGQGLQFLFEYFSETQRNKGNFPGRFSGRQFSNSRSEMNVSTLELGDSALYLCASREEVSYTFGSGTRLTVV.

The J gene is TRBJ1-6, the V gene TRBV20-1; the D gene is possibly TRBD1 (5 bases). Germline V gene data show CDR1 as DFQATT and CDR2 as SNEGSKA (reference sequence). The ends were cut back, 1 base at V and 4 bases at J, with 14 bases in the middle. CDR3 length: 16 residues. In DNA form, the CDR3 reads TGCAGTGCTAGAGTGGCGGGGGGGGAGTATAATTCACCCCTCCACTTT. It is translated as CSARVAGGEYNSPLHF.

Only a few counts were recorded for this clonotype. The V call is TRBV3-1, the J call TRBJ2-5, with D perhaps TRBD1 or TRBD2 (6 bases each). The DNA end favors TRBJ2-7, so the J call may be wrong. The CDR3 runs to 16 residues. CDR1 and CDR2 from the germline V gene are LGHDT and YNNKEL (reference sequence). The CDR3 DNA reads TGTGCCAGCAGCTCACACAGGGAGGCTGCACCCTACGAGCAGTACTTC. Its protein product is CASSSHREAAPYEQYF.

The chain has TRBV10-2 and TRBJ1-4; D ambiguous. The CDR3 is 14 residues long. The V gene lost 2 bases and the J gene lost 6 bases, with 10 bases spanning the gap. CDR1 is WSHSY and CDR2 is SAAADI in the germline V gene. The CDR3, as DNA: TGCGCCAGCAGTGAGAGGGATGGTGATGAAAAACTGTTTTTT. Its protein product is CASSERDGDEKLFF.

The V gene is TRBV19, the J gene TRBJ1-3, with D possibly TRBD1 on 5 matching bases. CDR3 length: 15 amino acids. CDR1 and CDR2 (germline): LNHDA, SQIVND (reference sequence). V was pared by 5 bases and J by 1 base, with 12 bases between. CDR3 sequence reads: CASSQQAVSGNTIYF. The CDR3 nucleotides read TGTGCCAGTAGTCAACAGGCGGTTTCTGGAAACACCATATATTTT.

The chain employs TRBV20-1 and TRBJ2-5; TRBD2 matches at 11 bases. The germline CDR1 and CDR2 sequences are DFQATT and SNEGSKA (reference sequence). J was trimmed by 1 base and V by 2 bases; bases with no gene match: 6. This CDR3 contains 16 residues. The CDR3 region has the DNA TGCAGTGCTAGAAGACCCGGGACTAGCGGCCAAGAGACCCAGTACTTC. This sequence encodes CSARRPGTSGQETQYF.

The rearrangement uses TRBV20-1 and TRBJ2-7; TRBD2 matches at 7 bases. V shed 3 bases and J 2 bases; nucleotides not matched to a gene: 7. Germline V gene lookup returns CDR1 DFQATT and CDR2 SNEGSKA (reference sequence). CDR3 size: 14 residues. The CDR3 DNA reads TGCAGTGCTAGCCTAGCGGTGGAACCCTACGAGCAGTACTTC. Protein sequence: CSASLAVEPYEQYF.

This clonotype occurred once. CDR3 in DNA: TGTGCCAGCAGCTTTATTCGCTCCGGCAAAGAAGGAGACACCATATATTTT. It yields the protein CASSFIRSGKEGDTIYF. This rearrangement joins TRBV11-2 to TRBJ1-3; D gene unclear. The length of the CDR3 is 17 residues. V lost 3 bases and J 8 bases, leaving 23 bases between the germline ends. Germline CDR1 SGHAT, CDR2 FQNNGV.

The V gene is TRBV6-6, the J gene TRBJ1-6; D call uncertain. Trimming took 10 bases from V and 10 from J, leaving 14 bases between them. The CDR3 runs to 12 residues. Germline CDR1 reads MNHNY; CDR2 reads SVGAGI (reference sequence). Written as DNA, the CDR3 is TGTGCCACGGGGAGTTCGGACTCACCCCTCCACTTT. Translated: CATGSSDSPLHF.

The CDR3 DNA follows: TGTGCCAGCAGACCACTAGCGATCTCGGCCAACGTCCTGACTTTC. Translating gives CASRPLAISANVLTF. The V call is TRBV7-9, the J call TRBJ2-6, with 7 nucleotides matching TRBD2. The CDR3 covers 15 residues. From germline, CDR1 is SEHNR and CDR2 FQNEAQ (reference sequence). V shed 6 bases, J shed 6 bases, and the junction held 8 bases outside the gene matches.

The genes are TRBV5-1 and TRBJ2-1; 8 bases map to TRBD1. The J call is uncertain, as TRBJ2-7 better fits the DNA end. This CDR3 region has 15 residues. Germline V gene sequence: CDR1 SGHRS, CDR2 YFSETQ. The DNA of the CDR3 is TGCGCCAGCAGCTTGACGACAGGGGATGGCTACGAGCAGTACTTC. This sequence encodes CASSLTTGDGYEQYF.

The chain links TRBV6-2 or TRBV6-3 to TRBJ2-5; D perhaps matches TRBD2 (6 bases). This CDR3 is built from 16 residues. Germline V gives CDR1 MNHEY, CDR2 SVGEGT. V dropped 5 bases and J dropped 2 bases, with 18 bases sitting between them. CDR3 DNA: TGTGCCAGCAGTCGTCCCTCTTATGCGGGGCAAGAGACCCAGTACTTC. Protein product: CASSRPSYAGQETQYF.

This clonotype was picked up a small number of times. The V call is TRBV10-2, the J call TRBJ1-2; D remains ambiguous. V was shortened by 8 bases and J by 8 bases, with 12 bases between the two germline ends. CDR3 length: 11 residues. Germline V gene sequence: CDR1 WSHSY, CDR2 SAAADI. The CDR3 DNA sequence: TGCGCCAGCTTAGGACTGAGGGGCTACACCTTC. Translation gives CASLGLRGYTF.

The rearrangement uses TRBV6-6 and TRBJ2-2; D not certain. Germline assignment: CDR1 MNHNY and CDR2 SVGAGI (reference sequence). The V and J ends lost 6 bases and 0 bases respectively, with 8 bases between them. This CDR3 has 14 residues. CDR3 DNA sequence: TGTGCCAGCAGACCAAATACGAACACCGGGGAGCTGTTTTTT. It translates to CASRPNTNTGELFF.

This clonotype came up a few times. V usage is TRBV5-1 and J usage is TRBJ2-3; D remains ambiguous. Trimming shortened V by 1 base and J by 0 bases, and 9 bases separated the two germline ends. Germline V gene sequence: CDR1 SGHRS, CDR2 YFSETQ. The length of the CDR3 is 15 residues. The CDR3 DNA sequence: TGCGCCAGCAGCTTGCTCAAACCTAGCACAGATACGCAGTATTTT. It codes for CASSLLKPSTDTQYF.

V usage is TRBV7-2 and J usage is TRBJ2-1, with D unclear. CDR1 is SGHTA and CDR2 is FQGNSA in the germline V gene. The CDR3 has 14 amino acids. V lost 2 bases to trimming and J lost 3 bases, with 8 bases between them. The CDR3 nucleotides are TGTGCCAGCAGCTTACCGACAAGCTACAATGAGCAGTTCTTC. Protein sequence: CASSLPTSYNEQFF.

This clonotype was counted a few times. The CDR3, as DNA: TGTGCCAGCAGCCCCCCTGGTAGGGAAAAACTGTTTTTT. Encoded protein: CASSPPGREKLFF. J is TRBJ1-4 and V is TRBV7-6; D call uncertain. Germline V gene data show CDR1 as SGHVS and CDR2 as FNYEAQ. The CDR3 runs 13 residues. Deletions cut 5 bases from V and 8 bases from J, with 12 bases between.